This T cell receptor (beta chain) was retrieved from a study of identical twins. This clonotype has only a few counts. The antigen is unknown. Findings of the study overall: Alpha sequences out of frame and shared by twins had excess low generation probability. High-abundance cord blood beta clonotypes had fewer insertions; memory repertoires showed none. The study found that models underestimated out-of-frame TCR alpha sharing in monozygotic twins.

Trimming cost V 3 bases and J 2 bases; bases outside gene matches: 6. Per the germline V gene, CDR1 is SEHNR and CDR2 is FQNEAQ (reference sequence). The CDR3 contains 15 residues. From the 5' RACE reads, TCRdb called clonotypes with MiXCR, one entry per CDR3 protein. The table has approximately 490,000 distinct CDR3 sequences, approximately 20% seen once. These data were also reused for a study on yellow fever vaccine responses in identical twins. This second study says: Vaccine T cell responses of twins reportedly seemed partly convergent and partly personalized.

This sequence joins TRBV7-9 and TRBJ2-5, with 7 bases fitting TRBD2. This clonotype was obtained from a woman aged 18-35 years in good health. Sequenced material: CD4+ T cells sorted from blood. The CDR3 sequence is CASSFSTGLQETQYF. CDR3 bases: TGTGCCAGCAGCTTTTCCACGGGACTACAAGAGACCCAGTACTTC.